The clone carrying this T cell receptor beta chain was counted ten times or more. Its specificity is unknown. The sample belongs to a study of tumor and adjacent non-tumor tissue in lung cancer. Whole-study findings and limits: TCR diversity was significantly greater in tumor than normal lung tissue.

The CDR3 sequence is 14 residues long. V was trimmed by 2 bases and J by 6 bases, leaving 10 bases between them. The template was RNA from unsorted bulk tissue. TCRbeta libraries were built with three rounds of nested PCR, modified from ARM-PCR. TCRdb re-analysed the multiplex PCR reads in MiXCR, keeping a single row per CDR3 protein. Of over 110,000 distinct CDR3 sequences in the sample, around 60% were seen once. The sequence was collected from a man aged 55 to 69 with small cell lung cancer. V is TRBV12-3 or TRBV12-4 and J is TRBJ2-2; a possible D gene is TRBD2 (6 bases). Sequenced sample: lung tumor tissue. The CDR3 coding sequence is TGTGCCAGCAGTTTATATGGGAGGCCCGGGGAGCTGTTTTTT. This translates into CASSLYGRPGELFF.